Below are 30 T cell receptor beta chains sequenced from a single sample in a study of blood T cell repertoires in COVID-19. The table came from immunoSEQ multiplex PCR; TCRdb's copy has only in-frame clones and leaves some out. The repertoire consists of about 180,000 clones, with roughly 77% occurring once and the leading ten covering 6.5% to 8%. The sample taken for sequencing was peripheral blood. These receptors all stem from a man in his 70s with active or convalescent COVID-19.

This sequence joins TRBV29-1 and TRBJ2-2; 8 bases fit TRBD2. V trimming: 4 bases; J trimming: 4 bases; junction bases outside the gene matches: 8. This CDR3 is 15 amino acids long. Germline V CDR1 and CDR2: SQVTM, ANQGSEA. CDR3 nucleotide sequence: TGCAGCGTTGTCGAGTACGGGAGGGCCACCGGGGAGCTGTTTTTT. Translated: CSVVEYGRATGELFF.

The chain joins TRBV4-1 to TRBJ1-6; TRBD1 matches 12 bases. The length of the CDR3 is 13 residues. Per the germline V gene, CDR1 is MGHRA and CDR2 is YSYEKL. V was clipped by 11 bases and J by 16 bases; unmatched bases: 12. This CDR3 reads CASTGQGASGLHF. The CDR3 DNA is TGCGCCTCCACGGGACAGGGGGCGTCTGGGCTCCACTTT.

The V call is TRBV5-1, the J call TRBJ2-1; D is uncertain. This CDR3 is 15 amino acids long. CDR1 is SGHRS and CDR2 is YFSETQ in the germline V gene. Trimming took 4 bases from V and 0 from J, leaving 11 bases between them. The CDR3 DNA reads as TGCGCCAGCAGCGAGACTTCCAACTCCTACAATGAGCAGTTCTTC. It codes for CASSETSNSYNEQFF.

The V gene is TRBV6-1, the J gene TRBJ2-2; D is unresolved. Germline V gene sequence: CDR1 MNHNS, CDR2 SASEGT. CDR3 length: 13 residues. V lost 0 bases to trimming and J lost 6 bases, with 5 bases between them. CDR3 sequence: CASSEARPGELFF. The CDR3 DNA follows: TGTGCCAGCAGTGAAGCGCGTCCCGGGGAGCTGTTTTTT.

This chain joins TRBV6-5 and TRBJ1-2, with TRBD1 matching 8 bases. This CDR3 region has 13 residues. V lost 2 bases and J lost 8; bases outside the gene matches: 4. The germline gives CDR1 MNHEY, CDR2 SVGAGI. CDR3 residues: CASSYADRGGYTF. Here the CDR3 DNA reads TGTGCCAGCAGTTACGCCGACAGGGGCGGCTACACCTTC.

This chain connects TRBV24-1 to TRBJ2-2; D might be TRBD2 (6 bases). Trimming removed 4 bases at V and 4 bases at J, with 12 bases between. Germline assignment: CDR1 KGHDR and CDR2 SFDVKD. There are 15 residues in the CDR3. The CDR3 protein is CATSDPTSPTGELFF. The CDR3 DNA reads as TGTGCCACCAGTGACCCGACTAGTCCCACCGGGGAGCTGTTTTTT.

The chain employs TRBV5-8 and TRBJ1-4; perhaps TRBD1 as D (6 bases). The CDR3 is made up of 15 amino acids. Germline V CDR1 and CDR2: SGHTS, YDEGEE. Trimming pared 1 base from V and 3 bases from J, leaving 10 bases between. The CDR3 DNA reads as TGTGCCAGCAGCTTGTCGAACAGGGCTAATGAAAAACTGTTTTTT. Protein sequence: CASSLSNRANEKLFF.

This chain connects TRBV5-4 to TRBJ2-7, with 8 bases that match TRBD1. Germline values: CDR1 SGHNT, CDR2 YYREEE (reference sequence). J gave up 6 bases and V 0 bases, and 5 bases lay outside the gene matches. The CDR3 is 14 residues long. CDR3 sequence: CASSLAGQGGEQYF. Here the CDR3 DNA reads TGTGCCAGCAGCTTGGCCGGACAGGGTGGCGAGCAGTACTTC.

The rearrangement uses TRBV2 and TRBJ1-1, with 7 bases identical to TRBD1. The germline gives CDR1 SNHLY, CDR2 FYNNEI. V shed 3 bases and J 6 bases; nucleotides not matched to a gene: 4. The CDR3 is 13 amino acids. CDR3 sequence (DNA): TGTGCCAGCAGTGAGGAGCAGGGGGCTGAAGCTTTCTTT. This translates into CASSEEQGAEAFF.

This rearrangement joins TRBV7-2 to TRBJ2-7; D is perhaps TRBD2 (5 bases). V dropped 1 base and J dropped 6 bases, with 13 bases sitting between them. Germline V gives CDR1 SGHTA, CDR2 FQGNSA. The CDR3 is 14 residues long. The CDR3 DNA reads as TGTGCCAGCAGCTTAGAGGTGGGAGTGGGCGAGCAGTACTTC. Translating gives CASSLEVGVGEQYF.

The genes are TRBV7-9 and TRBJ2-4; 8 nucleotides align to TRBD1. V lost 4 bases, J lost 7 bases, and 12 bases stayed unmatched. This CDR3 is 16 amino acids long. Germline assignment: CDR1 SEHNR and CDR2 FQNEAQ (reference sequence). In DNA form, the CDR3 reads TGTGCCAGCAGCTCGATTATAGGACAGGGACGTAACATTCAGTACTTC. This encodes CASSSIIGQGRNIQYF. Combining the CDR3 with reference TRBV7-9 and TRBJ2-4 gives the whole variable domain DTGVSQNPRHKITKRGQNVTFRCDPISEHNRLYWYRQTLGQGPEFLTYFQNEAQLEKSRLLSDRFSAERPKGSFSTLEIQRTEQGDSAMYLCASSSIIGQGRNIQYFGAGTRLSVL.

J is TRBJ1-1 and V is TRBV6-1; 8 bases fit TRBD1. The CDR3 has 14 amino acids. V dropped 3 bases and J dropped 6; count of bases not matched to a gene: 6. The germline CDR1 and CDR2 sequences are MNHNS and SASEGT. The CDR3 region is CASSDGRTGSEAFF. The CDR3 nucleotides read TGTGCCAGCAGTGATGGGCGGACAGGGTCTGAAGCTTTCTTT.

This chain uses TRBV5-1 with TRBJ1-1, with D hard to call. V lost 5 bases and J 7 bases, leaving 18 bases between the germline ends. The germline V gene encodes CDR1 SGHRS and CDR2 YFSETQ. The CDR3 consists of 14 residues. CDR3 amino acids: CASRPHLVAGEAFF. The CDR3 DNA reads as TGCGCCAGCAGACCCCACTTAGTGGCAGGTGAAGCTTTCTTT.

CDR3 in amino acids: CASSRGTGDDEKLFF. CDR3 DNA sequence: TGCGCCAGCAGCCGGGGGACAGGGGATGATGAAAAACTGTTTTTT. This chain uses TRBV4-1 with TRBJ1-4; 10 bases match TRBD1. The CDR3 length is 15 residues. Germline loops: CDR1 MGHRA, CDR2 YSYEKL. Unmatched junction bases numbered 5, after V lost 4 bases and J lost 6 bases.

This chain uses TRBV7-2 with TRBJ2-7; 8 nucleotides line up with TRBD1. Germline V gene sequence: CDR1 SGHTA, CDR2 FQGNSA. CDR3 length equals 15 residues. Trimming at V came to 5 bases and at J to 5 bases, leaving 11 bases not matched to a gene. The CDR3 DNA reads TGTGCCAGCAGCCCGAGAAGACAGGGGATGGACGAGCAGTACTTC. Encoded protein: CASSPRRQGMDEQYF.

This chain connects TRBV19 to TRBJ1-4, with a weak D call TRBD1 (5 bases). The CDR3 runs 17 residues. Germline CDR1 reads LNHDA; CDR2 reads SQIVND (reference sequence). Trimming took off 4 bases at V and 4 bases at J, with 19 bases between the two ends. The CDR3 is CASSTYRRGRYNEKLFF. DNA of the CDR3: TGTGCCAGTAGTACATACCGGAGGGGCCGATATAATGAAAAACTGTTTTTT.

The CDR3 reads CSVLHHAGFGPGELFF. CDR3 DNA: TGCAGCGTCCTGCACCATGCAGGGTTTGGCCCAGGAGAACTGTTTTTT. V usage is TRBV29-1 and J usage is TRBJ1-4; TRBD1 might be the D (5 bases). CDR3 size: 16 residues. Trimming stripped 6 bases from V and 12 bases from J, with 29 bases between. Looked up from germline, CDR1 is SQVTM and CDR2 is ANQGSEA.

The rearrangement uses TRBV18 and TRBJ1-3; 7 bases map to TRBD1. This CDR3 region has 16 residues. Germline V gene sequence: CDR1 KGHSH, CDR2 LQKENI. Trimming cost V 4 bases and J 9 bases; bases outside gene matches: 15. CDR3 protein: CASSLSTGIPGGTIYF. CDR3 nucleotides: TGTGCCAGCTCACTCTCGACAGGGATCCCGGGTGGCACCATATATTTT.

Judged by abundance, this clone is medium-sized. The chain combines TRBV4-1 with TRBJ1-2; weak D call: TRBD1 (6 bases). The V gene's germline CDR1 is MGHRA and CDR2 YSYEKL. The CDR3 totals 15 residues. Between the trimmed V and J ends, which lost 4 bases and 4 bases, there was a span of 16 bases. The CDR3 sequence is CASSPATTGSYGYTF. The CDR3 DNA reads as TGCGCCAGCAGCCCTGCTACGACAGGAAGCTATGGCTACACCTTC.

The chain recombines TRBV30 with TRBJ1-2, with D tentatively TRBD1 (6 bases). In germline, CDR1 is GTSNPN, CDR2 SVGIG (reference sequence). The V end lost 8 bases, the J end lost 8 bases, and 21 bases lay between the germline ends. CDR3 length: 13 residues. As DNA, the CDR3 is TGTGCCCAAGCCAGGGTGAGGGGGGGAGGCTACACCTTC. Translating gives CAQARVRGGGYTF.

The chain employs TRBV15 and TRBJ1-6; possibly TRBD1 for D (5 bases). Germline values: CDR1 LNHNV, CDR2 YYDKDF (reference sequence). The CDR3 has 14 amino acids. Trimming removed 0 bases from V and 7 bases from J, with 7 bases in between. The CDR3 coding sequence is TGTGCCACCAGCAGAGAACAGGCAAATTCACCCCTCCACTTT. This encodes CATSREQANSPLHF.

This clone was detected once. This chain uses TRBV24-1 with TRBJ2-2; TRBD1 matches at 7 bases. The junction had 2 bases not matched to a gene; V was cut back by 4 bases and J by 7 bases. CDR1 and CDR2 from the germline V gene are KGHDR and SFDVKD. There are 13 residues in the CDR3. CDR3 DNA sequence: TGTGCCACCAGTGACTGGACAGGCGGGGAGCTGTTTTTT. It codes for CATSDWTGGELFF.

A few counts support this clone. V gene TRBV9 combines with J gene TRBJ1-2; D gene unclear. The CDR3 contains 15 residues. CDR1 is SGDLS, CDR2 YYNGEE, per germline. Trimming left V 2 bases short and J 1 base short, with 12 bases between. Written as DNA, the CDR3 is TGTGCCAGCAGCGTTCAGGACTCTCTTAACTATGGCTACACCTTC. Translation gives CASSVQDSLNYGYTF.

The V gene is TRBV5-1, the J gene TRBJ1-2; 9 bases match TRBD1. From germline, CDR1 is SGHRS and CDR2 YFSETQ. V was clipped by 4 bases and J by 8 bases; unmatched bases: 12. The CDR3 sequence is 15 residues long. The CDR3 DNA follows: TGCGCCAGCAGCCAGGAGCGGGGACAGGGATTCGGCTACACCTTC. This translates into CASSQERGQGFGYTF.

The chain combines TRBV19 with TRBJ1-2; no clear D gene. Germline CDR1 LNHDA, CDR2 SQIVND (reference sequence). The CDR3 sequence is 13 residues long. V was clipped by 7 bases and J by 6 bases, with 15 bases between them. The CDR3 bases are TGTGCCAGTACCCCAGTTGAGGGCAATGGCTACACCTTC. It specifies CASTPVEGNGYTF. Variable domain in full (rest from reference TRBV19 and TRBJ1-2): DGGITQSPKYLFRKEGQNVTLSCEQNLNHDAMYWYRQDPGQGLRLIYYSQIVNDFQKGDIAEGYSVSREKKESFPLTVTSAQKNPTAFYLCASTPVEGNGYTFGSGTRLTVV.

The V gene is TRBV7-9, the J gene TRBJ1-5; D remains ambiguous. The CDR3 contains 14 residues. V was pared by 1 base and J by 9 bases, with 13 bases between. Germline lookup yields CDR1 SEHNR and CDR2 FQNEAQ (reference sequence). DNA for the CDR3: TGTGCCAGCAGCTTAGGGATAGGCCCGGGGCCCCAGCATTTT. Translation: CASSLGIGPGPQHF.

The genes are TRBV4-3 and TRBJ2-1; 9 nucleotides agree with TRBD2. CDR3 length equals 16 residues. The V gene's germline CDR1 is LGHNA and CDR2 YSLEER. The junction had 7 bases not matched to a gene; V was cut back by 3 bases and J by 4 bases. CDR3 DNA: TGCGCCAGCAGCCAGGATCTAGCGGGGAATTACAATGAGCAGTTCTTC. This encodes CASSQDLAGNYNEQFF.

J is TRBJ1-2 and V is TRBV19, with 8 positions matching TRBD1. Trimming at V came to 5 bases and at J to 5 bases, leaving 10 bases not matched to a gene. The CDR3 is 15 amino acids. The germline CDR1 and CDR2 sequences are LNHDA and SQIVND (reference sequence). The CDR3 region has the DNA TGTGCCAGTAGTGCCCTCGGACAGGGCGTTTATGGCTACACCTTC. It yields the protein CASSALGQGVYGYTF.

The chain combines TRBV7-2 with TRBJ1-5, with D hard to call. The V end lost 5 bases, the J end lost 9 bases, and 14 bases lay between the germline ends. CDR3 length equals 13 residues. Germline V gene data show CDR1 as SGHTA and CDR2 as FQGNSA. The CDR3 sequence: CASSPQEGAPQHF. The CDR3 DNA reads as TGTGCCAGCAGCCCGCAAGAAGGAGCGCCCCAGCATTTT.

The V call is TRBV6-1, the J call TRBJ2-3; 7 bases match TRBD2. With V trimmed by 1 base and J by 3 bases, 7 bases remained unmatched. This CDR3 spans 16 amino acids. CDR1 MNHNS and CDR2 SASEGT come from the germline V gene. The CDR3 region has the DNA TGTGCCAGCAGTGAAGGGGTGGGAGCGGGGACAGATACGCAGTATTTT. The encoded protein is CASSEGVGAGTDTQYF.